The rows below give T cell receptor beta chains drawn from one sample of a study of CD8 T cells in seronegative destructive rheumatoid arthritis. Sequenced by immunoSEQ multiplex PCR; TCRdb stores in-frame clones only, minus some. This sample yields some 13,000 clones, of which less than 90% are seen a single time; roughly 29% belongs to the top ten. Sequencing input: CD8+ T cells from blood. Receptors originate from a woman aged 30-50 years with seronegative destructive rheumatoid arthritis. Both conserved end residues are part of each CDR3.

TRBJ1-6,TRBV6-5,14,CASSFGTGFSPLHF
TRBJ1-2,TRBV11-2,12,CASSLGAEGYTF
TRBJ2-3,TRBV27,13,CASSFTVADTQYF
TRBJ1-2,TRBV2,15,CASSEAPDRVTGYTF
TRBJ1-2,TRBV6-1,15,CASSEVGGANYGYTF
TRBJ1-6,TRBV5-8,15,CASTFRTAFNSPLHF
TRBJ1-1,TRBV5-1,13,CASSWGGGSEAFF
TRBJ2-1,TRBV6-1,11,CASPTGNEQFF
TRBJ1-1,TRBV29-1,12,CSVTMMNTEAFF
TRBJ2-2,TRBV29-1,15,CSVGAGPTNTGELFF
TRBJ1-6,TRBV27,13,CASSFGADSPLHF
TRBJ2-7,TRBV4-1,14,CASSAKAGDYEQYF
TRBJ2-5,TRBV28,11,CASSFGGTQYF
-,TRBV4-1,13,CASAGTGSYEQYF
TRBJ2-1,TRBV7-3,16,CASSLTTGRSYNEQFF
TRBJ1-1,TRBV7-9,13,CASSGEGNTEAFF
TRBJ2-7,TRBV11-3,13,CASSPRGDYEQYF
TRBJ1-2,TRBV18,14,CASSRTGTGDGYTF
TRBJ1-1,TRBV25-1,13,CASSELINTEAFF
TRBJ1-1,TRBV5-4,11,CASSREAEAFF
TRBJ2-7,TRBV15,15,CATSRETGGSYEQYF
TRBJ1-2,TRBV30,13,CAWSEVWGSGYTF
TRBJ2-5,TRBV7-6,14,CASSPRIAGETQYF
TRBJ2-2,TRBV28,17,CASSRTARYTNTGELFF
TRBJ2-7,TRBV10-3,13,CATSDRSTYEQYF
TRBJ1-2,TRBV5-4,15,CASSVGQGLNYGYTF
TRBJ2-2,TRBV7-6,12,CASEGRTGELFF
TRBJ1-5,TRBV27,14,CASSPSPGGQPQHF
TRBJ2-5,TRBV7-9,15,CASYRTSGGKETQYF
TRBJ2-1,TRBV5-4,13,CASSWTGGSEQFF
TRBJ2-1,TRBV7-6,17,CASSLGLAGGPVHEQFF
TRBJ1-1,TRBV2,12,CASIPEGQGVFF
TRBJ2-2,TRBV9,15,CASSVGTGTSGELFF
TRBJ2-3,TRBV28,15,CASTRWRGGTDTQYF
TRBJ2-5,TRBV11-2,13,CASSLLDEETQYF
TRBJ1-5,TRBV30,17,CAWSVGSGSPENQPQHF
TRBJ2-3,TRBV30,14,CAWFEAGGTDTQYF
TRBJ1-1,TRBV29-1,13,CSASGSGNTEAFF
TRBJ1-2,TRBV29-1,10,CSVRDYGYTF
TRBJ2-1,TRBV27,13,CASSYDSYNEQFF
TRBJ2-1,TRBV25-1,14,CASSTVGGPNEQFF
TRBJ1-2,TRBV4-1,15,CASSQPRDRGLGYTF
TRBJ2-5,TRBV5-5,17,CASSQERTGWREETQYF
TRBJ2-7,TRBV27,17,CASSPLKDRANSYEQYF
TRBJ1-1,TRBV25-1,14,CASSESGWGEEAFF
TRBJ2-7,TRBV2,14,CASTPYQGVYEQYF
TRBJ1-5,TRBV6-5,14,CASSGTGYNQPQHF
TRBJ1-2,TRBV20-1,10,CSVPIMEDTF
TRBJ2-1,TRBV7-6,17,CASSPHPGTSGGNEQFF
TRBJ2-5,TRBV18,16,CASSPPSGDPKETQYF
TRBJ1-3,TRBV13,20,CASSSRASWTDEYSGNTIYF
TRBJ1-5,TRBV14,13,CASSQGQGQPQHF
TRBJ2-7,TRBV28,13,CASSPKGRGVQYF
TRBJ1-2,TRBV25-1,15,CASTTSKGDNYGYTF